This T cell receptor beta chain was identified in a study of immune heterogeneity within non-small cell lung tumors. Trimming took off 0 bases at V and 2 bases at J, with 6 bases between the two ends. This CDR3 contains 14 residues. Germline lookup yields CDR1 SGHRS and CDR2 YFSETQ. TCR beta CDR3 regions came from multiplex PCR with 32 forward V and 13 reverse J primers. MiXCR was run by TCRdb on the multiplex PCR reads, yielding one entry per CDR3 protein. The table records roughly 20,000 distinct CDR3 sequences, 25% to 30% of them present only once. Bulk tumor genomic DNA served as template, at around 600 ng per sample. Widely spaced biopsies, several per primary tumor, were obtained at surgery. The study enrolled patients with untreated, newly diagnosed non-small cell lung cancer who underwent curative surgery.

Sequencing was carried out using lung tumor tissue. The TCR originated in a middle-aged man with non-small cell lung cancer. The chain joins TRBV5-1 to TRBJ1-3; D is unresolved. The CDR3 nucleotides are TGCGCCAGCAGCTTGGAGACCGCTGGAAACACCATATATTTT. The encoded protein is CASSLETAGNTIYF. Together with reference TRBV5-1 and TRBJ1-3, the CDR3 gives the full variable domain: KAGVTQTPRYLIKTRGQQVTLSCSPISGHRSVSWYQQTPGQGLQFLFEYFSETQRNKGNFPGRFSGRQFSNSRSEMNVSTLELGDSALYLCASSLETAGNTIYFGEGSWLTVV.